The 14 T cell receptor beta chains listed next were all sequenced from one sample in a study of PD-1 blockade in classical Hodgkin lymphoma. Only in-frame clones appear in the TCRdb table, and some are missing; sequencing was by immunoSEQ multiplex PCR. The sample lists more than 85,000 clones, about nine tenths occurring once. Time point defined: cycle 4 day 1 (C4D1), after 6 weeks of nivolumab. Patients all relapsed after autologous stem cell transplantation, and there was variation in brentuximab vedotin exposure. This sample comprised peripheral blood mononuclear cells (PBMCs), obtained before the fourth cycle of nivolumab. The receptors shown here come from a human donor with classical Hodgkin lymphoma.

This chain joins TRBV18 and TRBJ1-2, with 7 nucleotides matching TRBD1. The CDR3 contains 14 residues. Trimming took 5 bases from V and 0 from J; bases not matched to a gene: 3. Germline V gives CDR1 KGHSH, CDR2 LQKENI. CDR3 bases: TGTGCCAGCTCAAGGGACAGAACTAACTATGGCTACACCTTC. This sequence encodes CASSRDRTNYGYTF.

V and J are TRBV14 and TRBJ2-7, with D tentatively TRBD1 (6 bases). V dropped 5 bases and J dropped 3 bases, with 17 bases sitting between them. Germline lookup yields CDR1 SGHDN and CDR2 FVKESK. This CDR3 comprises 15 residues. CDR3 amino acids: CASSLGPGELYEQYF. The CDR3 DNA reads TGTGCCAGCAGCTTGGGGCCAGGGGAACTCTACGAGCAGTACTTC.

This clone was seen once. The rearrangement uses TRBV19 and TRBJ2-2, with unresolved D. The germline CDR1 and CDR2 sequences are LNHDA and SQIVND (reference sequence). This CDR3 region has 12 residues. The V and J ends lost 6 bases and 5 bases respectively, with 7 bases between them. The CDR3 reads CASSQRTGELFF. The CDR3 nucleotides read TGTGCCAGTAGCCAAAGGACCGGGGAGCTGTTTTTT.

The chain is built from TRBV6-5 and TRBJ2-1; 8 bases map to TRBD2. This CDR3 spans 16 amino acids. CDR1 is MNHEY, CDR2 SVGAGI, per germline. V was pared by 0 bases and J by 4 bases, with 5 bases of the junction left unmatched. This CDR3 reads CASSYSNGRAYNEQFF. The CDR3, as DNA: TGTGCCAGCAGTTACTCTAACGGGAGGGCTTACAATGAGCAGTTCTTC.

The rearrangement joins TRBV11-2 to TRBJ2-7, with 7 bases matching TRBD1. V was clipped by 5 bases and J by 3 bases; unmatched bases: 10. Germline CDR1 SGHAT, CDR2 FQNNGV. The CDR3 spans 15 residues. CDR3 nucleotides: TGTGCCAGCAGCCTGCAGGGACAGCCTATCTACGAGCAGTACTTC. Its protein product is CASSLQGQPIYEQYF.

CDR3 in DNA: TGTGCCAGCTCCCCAGGTATCTCTGGAAACACCATATATTTT. Its translation is CASSPGISGNTIYF. The V and J genes are TRBV18 and TRBJ1-3, with D uncertain. Germline CDR1 KGHSH, CDR2 LQKENI. CDR3 size: 14 residues. V was shortened by 6 bases and J by 0 bases, with 9 bases between the two germline ends.

J is TRBJ2-1 and V is TRBV6-5; D is perhaps TRBD1 or TRBD2 (6 bases each). The CDR3 contains 14 residues. Trimming took off 8 bases at V and 6 bases at J, with 17 bases between the two ends. CDR1 and CDR2 (germline): MNHEY, SVGAGI. CDR3 amino acids: CASQKGGTSNEQFF. In DNA, the CDR3 is TGTGCCAGCCAAAAGGGGGGAACTTCCAATGAGCAGTTCTTC.

This chain uses TRBV19 with TRBJ2-2; TRBD1 agrees at 10 bases. The trim removed 4 bases at V and 7 bases at J, leaving 9 bases unmatched. Germline V gene sequence: CDR1 LNHDA, CDR2 SQIVND (reference sequence). The CDR3 runs to 16 residues. The CDR3 spells CASSRLDRGRGGELFF. In nucleotides, the CDR3 is TGTGCCAGTAGTAGATTAGACAGGGGGCGCGGCGGGGAGCTGTTTTTT.

The CDR3 sequence is CATSNHRVIDEQYF. Written as DNA, the CDR3 is TGTGCCACCAGCAACCACAGGGTTATCGACGAGCAGTACTTC. The genes are TRBV15 and TRBJ2-7; tentatively, D is TRBD1 (6 bases). This CDR3 has 14 amino acids. Germline values: CDR1 LNHNV, CDR2 YYDKDF (reference sequence). V lost 4 bases to trimming and J lost 5 bases, with 15 bases between them.

Here the CDR3 DNA reads TGTGCCAGCAGCTTTGGACTAGCGTCTTACGAGCAGTACTTC. Amino acid sequence: CASSFGLASYEQYF. This rearrangement joins TRBV5-6 to TRBJ2-7; 9 bases line up with TRBD2. With V trimmed by 2 bases and J by 4 bases, 4 bases remained unmatched. CDR3 size: 14 residues. CDR1 and CDR2 (germline): SGHDT, YYEEEE.

This sequence joins TRBV27 and TRBJ2-7; TRBD2 agrees at 7 bases. Germline V lookup: CDR1 MNHEY, CDR2 SMNVEV (reference sequence). The CDR3 is made up of 13 amino acids. Trimming cost V 8 bases and J 0 bases; bases outside gene matches: 4. This CDR3 is CASGRGASYEQYF. CDR3 nucleotide sequence: TGTGCCAGCGGGAGGGGAGCCTCCTACGAGCAGTACTTC.

The rearrangement links TRBV7-2 to TRBJ2-5, with D perhaps matching TRBD2 (5 bases). The CDR3 is 13 residues long. Germline CDR1 and CDR2: SGHTA and FQGNSA. The V gene lost 5 bases and the J gene lost 1 base, with 8 bases spanning the gap. The CDR3 region has the DNA TGTGCCAGCAGCCGCGGAGGCCAAGAGACCCAGTACTTC. Its protein is CASSRGGQETQYF. The whole variable domain, filled in from reference TRBV7-2 and TRBJ2-5, reads GAGVSQSPSNKVTEKGKDVELRCDPISGHTALYWYRQSLGQGLEFLIYFQGNSAPDKSGLPSDRFSAERTGGSVSTLTIQRTQQEDSAVYLCASSRGGQETQYFGPGTRLLVL.

The chain joins TRBV19 to TRBJ2-2; D is ambiguous. The CDR3 consists of 13 residues. V gave up 3 bases and J gave up 6 bases, with 8 bases separating them. Per the germline V gene, CDR1 is LNHDA and CDR2 is SQIVND (reference sequence). As DNA, the CDR3 is TGTGCCAGTAGTATGTGGGGTCCCGGGGAGCTGTTTTTT. Its translation: CASSMWGPGELFF.

The chain combines TRBV27 with TRBJ2-7; D unresolved. Per germline, CDR1 MNHEY and CDR2 SMNVEV (reference sequence). The V gene lost 0 bases and the J gene lost 3 bases, with 9 bases spanning the gap. The CDR3 spans 14 residues. For the CDR3, the DNA is TGTGCCAGCAGTTTATCGCACGGCGACTACGAGCAGTACTTC. Its protein product is CASSLSHGDYEQYF.